This T cell receptor (beta chain) originates from a study of OX40 agonist ivuxolimab in advanced cancers. Whole-study findings and limits: Clonal expansion from baseline to week 6 occurred in both CD4+ and CD8+ T cells. Fewer expanded clones were found on average in CD4+ than in CD8+ T cells.

Details on this clone: Antigen unknown.

Some clones are missing from TCRdb's copy, which holds only in-frame ones; the method was immunoSEQ multiplex PCR. The sample lists about 36,000 clones, over 75% occurring once. Germline V CDR1 and CDR2: MNHEY, SVGAGI. The CDR3 has 15 amino acids. Trimming removed 5 bases from V and 2 bases from J; junction bases left unmatched: 5. The chain is built from TRBV6-5 and TRBJ2-3; 9 bases agree with TRBD2. The sample consisted of CD4+ or CD8+ T cells sorted from blood, taken in a trial of the OX40 agonist ivuxolimab. The origin of this receptor is an adult with an advanced solid tumor such as melanoma, head and neck, liver or kidney cancer. CDR3 DNA sequence: TGTGCCAGCAGTCAGACTAGCGGATCCACAGATACGCAGTATTTT. This codes for CASSQTSGSTDTQYF.